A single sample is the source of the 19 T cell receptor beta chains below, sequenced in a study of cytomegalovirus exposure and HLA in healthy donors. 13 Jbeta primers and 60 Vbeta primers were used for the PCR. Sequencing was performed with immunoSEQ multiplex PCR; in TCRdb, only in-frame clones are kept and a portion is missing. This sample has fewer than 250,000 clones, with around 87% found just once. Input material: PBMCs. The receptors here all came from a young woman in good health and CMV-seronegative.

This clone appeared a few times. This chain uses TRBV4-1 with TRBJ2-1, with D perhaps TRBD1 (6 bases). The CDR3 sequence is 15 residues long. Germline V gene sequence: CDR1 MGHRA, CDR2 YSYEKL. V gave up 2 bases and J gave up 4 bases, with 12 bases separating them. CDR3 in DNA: TGCGCCAGCAGCCAACAGCGAGGACAGTACAATGAGCAGTTCTTC. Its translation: CASSQQRGQYNEQFF.

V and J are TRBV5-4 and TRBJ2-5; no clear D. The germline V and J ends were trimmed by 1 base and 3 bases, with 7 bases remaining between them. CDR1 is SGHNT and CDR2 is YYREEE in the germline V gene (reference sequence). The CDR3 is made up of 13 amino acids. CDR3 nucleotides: TGTGCCAGCAGCTTGTTCGGTGAAGAGACCCAGTACTTC. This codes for CASSLFGEETQYF.

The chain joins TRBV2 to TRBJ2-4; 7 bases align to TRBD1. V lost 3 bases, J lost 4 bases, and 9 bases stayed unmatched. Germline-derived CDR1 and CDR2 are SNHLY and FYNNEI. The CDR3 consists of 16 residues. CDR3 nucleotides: TGTGCCAGCAGTGAGCGGGCAGGGGGAAGTAAAAACATTCAGTACTTC. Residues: CASSERAGGSKNIQYF.

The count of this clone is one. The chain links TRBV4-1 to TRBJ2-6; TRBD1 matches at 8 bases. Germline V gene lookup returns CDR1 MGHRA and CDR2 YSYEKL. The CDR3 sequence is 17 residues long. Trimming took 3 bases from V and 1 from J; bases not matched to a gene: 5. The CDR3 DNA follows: TGCGCCAGCAGCCACTACCAGGGGGCATCTGGGGCCAACGTCCTGACTTTC. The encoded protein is CASSHYQGASGANVLTF.

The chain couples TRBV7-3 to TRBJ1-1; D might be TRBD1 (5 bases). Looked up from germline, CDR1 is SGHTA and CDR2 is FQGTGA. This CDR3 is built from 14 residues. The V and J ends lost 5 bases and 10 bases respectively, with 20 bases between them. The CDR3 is CASSPGGGSKGAFF. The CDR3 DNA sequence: TGTGCCAGCAGCCCGGGGGGGGGATCGAAAGGAGCTTTCTTT.

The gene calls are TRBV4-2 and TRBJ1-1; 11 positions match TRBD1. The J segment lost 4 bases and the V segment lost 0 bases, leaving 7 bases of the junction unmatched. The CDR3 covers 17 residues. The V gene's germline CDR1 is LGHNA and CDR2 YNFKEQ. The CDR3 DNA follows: TGTGCCAGCAGCCAAGACACGCCGGGACAGGGGGGCACTGAAGCTTTCTTT. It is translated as CASSQDTPGQGGTEAFF.

In DNA form, the CDR3 reads TGTGCCAGCGGGATGGACTTCCGAGGTGGAACTGAAGCTTTCTTT. This translates into CASGMDFRGGTEAFF. V usage is TRBV2 and J usage is TRBJ1-1; D remains unclear. There are 15 residues in the CDR3. V lost 8 bases and J 5 bases, leaving 21 bases between the germline ends. CDR1 is SNHLY, CDR2 FYNNEI, per germline.

The CDR3 reads CASSSQGSTDTQYF. The CDR3 DNA follows: TGTGCCAGCAGTTCCCAGGGGAGCACAGATACGCAGTATTTT. V usage is TRBV6-5 and J usage is TRBJ2-3; the D gene is possibly TRBD1 (6 bases). The CDR3 sequence is 14 residues long. Trimming left V 4 bases short and J 0 bases short, with 8 bases between. The germline gives CDR1 MNHEY, CDR2 SVGAGI.

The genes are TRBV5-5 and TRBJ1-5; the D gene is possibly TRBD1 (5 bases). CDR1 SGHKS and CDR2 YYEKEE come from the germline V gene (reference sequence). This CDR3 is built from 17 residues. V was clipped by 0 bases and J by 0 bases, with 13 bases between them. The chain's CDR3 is CASSLEQAFYSNQPQHF. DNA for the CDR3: TGTGCCAGCAGCTTGGAACAGGCCTTTTATAGCAATCAGCCCCAGCATTTT. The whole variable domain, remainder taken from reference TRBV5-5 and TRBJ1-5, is DAGVTQSPTHLIKTRGQQVTLRCSPISGHKSVSWYQQVLGQGPQFIFQYYEKEERGRGNFPDRFSARQFPNYSSELNVNALLLGDSALYLCASSLEQAFYSNQPQHFGDGTRLSIL.

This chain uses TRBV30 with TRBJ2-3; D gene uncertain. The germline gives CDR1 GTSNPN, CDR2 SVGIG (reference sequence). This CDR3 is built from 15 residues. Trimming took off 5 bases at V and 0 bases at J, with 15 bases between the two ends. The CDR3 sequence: CAWERMVPSTDTQYF. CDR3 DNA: TGTGCCTGGGAGAGAATGGTACCTAGCACAGATACGCAGTATTTT.

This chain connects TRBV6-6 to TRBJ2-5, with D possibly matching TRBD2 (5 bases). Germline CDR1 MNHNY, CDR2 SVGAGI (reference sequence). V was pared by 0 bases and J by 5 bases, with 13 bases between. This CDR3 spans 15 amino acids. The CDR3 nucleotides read TGTGCCAGCAGTTACTCGGACCGGGGATGGGAGACCCAGTACTTC. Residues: CASSYSDRGWETQYF.

Here the CDR3 reads CASSLDIQGFTQYF. The CDR3 nucleotides read TGTGCCAGCAGCTTAGATATACAGGGTTTCACGCAGTATTTT. The rearrangement links TRBV7-9 to TRBJ2-3, with a weak D call TRBD1 (6 bases). The CDR3 contains 14 residues. The V and J ends lost 1 base and 9 bases respectively, with 14 bases between them. The germline gives CDR1 SEHNR, CDR2 FQNEAQ (reference sequence).

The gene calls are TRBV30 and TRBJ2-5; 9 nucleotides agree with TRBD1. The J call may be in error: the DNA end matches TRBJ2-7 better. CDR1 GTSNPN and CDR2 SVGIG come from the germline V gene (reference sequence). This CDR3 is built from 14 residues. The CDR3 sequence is CAWSVGQGLYEQYF. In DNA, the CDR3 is TGTGCCTGGAGTGTCGGACAGGGGCTCTACGAGCAGTACTTC.

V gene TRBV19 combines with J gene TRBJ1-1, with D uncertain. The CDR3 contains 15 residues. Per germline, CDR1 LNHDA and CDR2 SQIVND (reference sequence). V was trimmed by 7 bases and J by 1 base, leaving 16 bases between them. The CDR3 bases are TGTGCCAGTACCTCAGGAGGGTGGGAGAACACTGAAGCTTTCTTT. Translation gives CASTSGGWENTEAFF.

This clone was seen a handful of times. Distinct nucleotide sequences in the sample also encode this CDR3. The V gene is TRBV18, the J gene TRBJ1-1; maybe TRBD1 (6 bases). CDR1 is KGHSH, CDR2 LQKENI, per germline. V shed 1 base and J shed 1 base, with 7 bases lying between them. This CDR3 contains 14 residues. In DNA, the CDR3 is TGTGCCAGCTCACCACGGACAGAGAACACTGAAGCTTTCTTT. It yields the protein CASSPRTENTEAFF.

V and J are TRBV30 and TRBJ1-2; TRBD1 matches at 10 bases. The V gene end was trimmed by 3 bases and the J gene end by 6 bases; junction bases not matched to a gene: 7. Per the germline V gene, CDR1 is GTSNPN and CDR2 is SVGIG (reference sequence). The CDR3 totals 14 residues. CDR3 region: CAWRARQGADGYTF. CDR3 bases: TGTGCCTGGAGAGCTAGACAGGGGGCCGATGGCTACACCTTC.

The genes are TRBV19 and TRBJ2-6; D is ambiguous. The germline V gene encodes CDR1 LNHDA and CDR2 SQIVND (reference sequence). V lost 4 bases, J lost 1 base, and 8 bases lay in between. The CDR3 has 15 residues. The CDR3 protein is CASSSQASGANVLTF. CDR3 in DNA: TGTGCCAGTAGTAGTCAAGCATCTGGGGCCAACGTCCTGACTTTC.

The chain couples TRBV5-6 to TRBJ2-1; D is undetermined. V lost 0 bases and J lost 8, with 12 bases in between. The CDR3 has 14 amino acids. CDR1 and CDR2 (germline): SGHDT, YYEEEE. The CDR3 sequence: CASSLGATVDEQFF. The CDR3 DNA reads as TGTGCCAGCAGCTTGGGAGCGACGGTGGATGAGCAGTTCTTC.

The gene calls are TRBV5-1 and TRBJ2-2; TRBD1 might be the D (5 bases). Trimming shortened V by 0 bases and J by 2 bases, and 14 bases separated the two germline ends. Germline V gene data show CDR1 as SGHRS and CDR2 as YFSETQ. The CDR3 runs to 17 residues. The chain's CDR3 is CASSLGPWGLNTGELFF. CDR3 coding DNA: TGCGCCAGCAGCTTGGGGCCCTGGGGCCTCAACACCGGGGAGCTGTTTTTT.